What follows are 19 T cell receptor beta chains derived from one specimen sequenced in a study of beta chain features in type 1 diabetes. These TCRs' antigens remain unknown. Overall study results and limits: Type 1 diabetes patients showed a moderate but significant shortening of TCRB CDR3s in all four CD4+ subsets.

The whole isolated RNA underwent reverse transcription, so sequencing captured expressed TCRB transcripts. Clones were sequenced by immunoSEQ multiplex PCR, and TCRdb holds only the in-frame ones, with some missing. The sample has nearly 350,000 clones, around 8.5% seen once. Sequencing was performed on central memory CD4+ T cells from blood. These receptors were obtained from a man aged 25-45 years with type 1 diabetes.

The V gene is TRBV18, the J gene TRBJ2-5; no clear D gene. Germline assignment: CDR1 KGHSH and CDR2 LQKENI. V was pared by 3 bases and J by 5 bases, with 7 bases between. The CDR3 extends over 12 amino acids. CDR3 region: CASSPGLETQYF. CDR3 sequence (DNA): TGTGCCAGCTCACCGGGTCTGGAGACCCAGTACTTC.

V and J are TRBV27 and TRBJ2-5; D call uncertain. Trimming took 6 bases from V and 7 from J, leaving 18 bases between them. This CDR3 is 14 amino acids long. Germline loops: CDR1 MNHEY, CDR2 SMNVEV (reference sequence). The CDR3 spells CASRYNLLKSTQYF. CDR3 DNA: TGTGCCAGCAGATACAACCTACTAAAATCGACCCAGTACTTC.

This clone turned up a few times. J is TRBJ1-4 and V is TRBV2; TRBD1 aligns across 7 bases. The CDR3 consists of 14 residues. The V and J ends lost 8 bases and 3 bases, in that order; junction bases with no gene match: 6. Germline CDR1 SNHLY, CDR2 FYNNEI. The CDR3 nucleotides are TGTGCCAGCGAACAGGACAGGTCTAATGAAAAACTGTTTTTT. Translated: CASEQDRSNEKLFF.

The chain combines TRBV28 with TRBJ2-5, with D unresolved. Trimming stripped 8 bases from V and 2 bases from J, with 21 bases between. Germline V gene data show CDR1 as MDHEN and CDR2 as SYDVKM. The CDR3 is 16 amino acids. CDR3 in amino acids: CASVAQSLQKQETQYF. CDR3 nucleotide sequence: TGTGCCAGCGTTGCACAGTCGCTCCAAAAGCAAGAGACCCAGTACTTC.

The chain carries TRBV18 and TRBJ1-1, with unresolved D. The germline V gene has CDR1 KGHSH and CDR2 LQKENI. V was shortened by 1 base and J by 0 bases, with 18 bases between the two germline ends. The CDR3 is 18 amino acids. The CDR3 coding sequence is TGTGCCAGCTCACCACGGCTTCGATCAGTCGGACTGAACACTGAAGCTTTCTTT. Translated: CASSPRLRSVGLNTEAFF.

The V call is TRBV5-6, the J call TRBJ1-5; maybe TRBD1 (5 bases). Trimming stripped 2 bases from V and 3 bases from J, with 15 bases between. Germline V gene data show CDR1 as SGHDT and CDR2 as YYEEEE. The CDR3 runs 16 residues. The CDR3: CASSFSLGVTNQPQHF. Written as DNA, the CDR3 is TGTGCCAGCAGCTTTTCACTGGGGGTGACCAATCAGCCCCAGCATTTT. The complete variable domain, with remaining parts taken from reference TRBV5-6 and TRBJ1-5, reads DAGVTQSPTHLIKTRGQQVTLRCSPKSGHDTVSWYQQALGQGPQFIFQYYEEEERQRGNFPDRFSGHQFPNYSSELNVNALLLGDSALYLCASSFSLGVTNQPQHFGDGTRLSIL.

This clone has more than one count but fewer than ten. This chain uses TRBV6-6 with TRBJ1-4; 7 bases are shared with TRBD1. V lost 6 bases to trimming and J lost 6 bases; unmatched junction nucleotides: 7. There are 14 residues in the CDR3. Germline values: CDR1 MNHNY, CDR2 SVGAGI (reference sequence). The chain's CDR3 is CASRLQGFYEKLFF. CDR3 nucleotide sequence: TGTGCCAGCAGGCTACAGGGGTTCTATGAAAAACTGTTTTTT.

This chain connects TRBV2 to TRBJ2-7; 10 positions agree with TRBD1. This CDR3 has 14 residues. CDR1 SNHLY and CDR2 FYNNEI come from the germline V gene. The J segment lost 5 bases and the V segment lost 9 bases, leaving 10 bases of the junction unmatched. The CDR3 bases are TGTGCCAGTTCCGCCGGGACAGGGGACAACGAGCAGTACTTC. It encodes CASSAGTGDNEQYF.

This chain connects TRBV11-2 to TRBJ2-3; TRBD2 matches 7 bases. This CDR3 comprises 15 residues. The ends lost 6 bases at V and 2 bases at J; junction bases unmatched: 8. CDR1 SGHAT and CDR2 FQNNGV come from the germline V gene. Here the CDR3 DNA reads TGTGCCAGCAGGGGGACTAAGCGGGCCACAGATACGCAGTATTTT. This gives the protein CASRGTKRATDTQYF.

The J gene is TRBJ1-1, the V gene TRBV7-9; 9 nucleotides agree with TRBD1. Germline CDR1 and CDR2: SEHNR and FQNEAQ (reference sequence). V was pared by 2 bases and J by 5 bases, with 6 bases of the junction left unmatched. CDR3 length: 15 residues. The chain's CDR3 is CASSLTGQGRTEAFF. The CDR3 region has the DNA TGTGCCAGCAGCTTAACGGGACAGGGTAGGACTGAAGCTTTCTTT.

This clone was found a few times. J is TRBJ1-1 and V is TRBV27, with 8 bases aligning to TRBD1. CDR1 MNHEY and CDR2 SMNVEV come from the germline V gene (reference sequence). This CDR3 spans 14 amino acids. Trimming cost V 5 bases and J 5 bases; bases outside gene matches: 7. CDR3 nucleotide sequence: TGTGCCAGCAGTCTAGGACAGGGCGGGACTGAAGCTTTCTTT. Its translation is CASSLGQGGTEAFF.

In its sample, this clone was seen a few times. This chain joins TRBV7-2 and TRBJ2-3; 8 bases are a match to TRBD2. Trimming at V came to 5 bases and at J to 0 bases, leaving 13 bases not matched to a gene. The CDR3 is 18 residues long. Germline V CDR1 and CDR2: SGHTA, FQGNSA. For the CDR3, the DNA is TGTGCCAGCAGCCCCCGGGGGGGGACCCGAGTTAGCACAGATACGCAGTATTTT. Amino acids: CASSPRGGTRVSTDTQYF.

The chain carries TRBV13 and TRBJ2-3; a weak D match, TRBD1 (6 bases). From germline, CDR1 is PRHDT and CDR2 FYEKMQ (reference sequence). The CDR3 runs to 15 residues. The V end was cut by 3 bases, the J end by 3 bases, with 13 bases between. The CDR3 reads CASSFRDIQTDTQYF. The CDR3 DNA reads TGTGCCAGCAGCTTCCGGGACATCCAGACAGATACGCAGTATTTT.

This clone occurred a few times. The genes are TRBV18 and TRBJ1-2; maybe TRBD1 (5 bases). Germline V lookup: CDR1 KGHSH, CDR2 LQKENI. The CDR3 has 12 residues. V was clipped by 10 bases and J by 3 bases, with 12 bases between them. The CDR3 reads CATVRDDYGYTF. CDR3 coding DNA: TGTGCCACCGTACGGGACGACTATGGCTACACCTTC.

The V and J genes are TRBV12-2 and TRBJ1-1; the table calls TRBD1, which could not be checked here. TRBV12-2 is a pseudogene locus. The CDR3 covers 13 residues. The DNA for the CDR3 is TGTGCAAGTCGCCGACAGCGGAACACTGAAGCTTTCTTT. Residues: CASRRQRNTEAFF.

The gene calls are TRBV7-2 and TRBJ2-3, with D possibly called TRBD1 or TRBD2 (6 bases each). This CDR3 comprises 15 residues. V was trimmed by 3 bases and J by 1 base, leaving 11 bases between them. Germline assignment: CDR1 SGHTA and CDR2 FQGNSA. DNA of the CDR3: TGTGCCAGCAGCTTCCTTAGGGGGGGCACAGATACGCAGTATTTT. Translation gives CASSFLRGGTDTQYF.

This clone was recorded a few times. V and J are TRBV4-1 and TRBJ2-7, with D possibly TRBD1 on 5 matching bases. The CDR3 is 14 residues long. Germline V gives CDR1 MGHRA, CDR2 YSYEKL. V lost 0 bases, J lost 4 bases, and 10 bases lay in between. In nucleotides, the CDR3 is TGCGCCAGCAGCCAAGAAGACAGAGAATACGAGCAGTACTTC. Translating gives CASSQEDREYEQYF.

This clone has only a few counts. The rearrangement joins TRBV25-1 to TRBJ2-5; the D call may be TRBD1 or TRBD2 (5 bases each). CDR1 is MGHDK and CDR2 is SYGVNS in the germline V gene. Trimming stripped 1 base from V and 5 bases from J, with 11 bases between. This CDR3 has 14 amino acids. In DNA form, the CDR3 reads TGTGCCAGCAGTGAATCCGGGGCGAGGGAGACCCAGTACTTC. Amino acids: CASSESGARETQYF.

The J gene is TRBJ2-4, the V gene TRBV28, with 16 bases aligning to TRBD2. Germline values: CDR1 MDHEN, CDR2 SYDVKM. The length of the CDR3 is 16 residues. The V gene end was trimmed by 5 bases and the J gene end by 7 bases; junction bases not matched to a gene: 5. The CDR3 region has the DNA TGTGCCAGCAGTCCGGGACTAGCGGGGGGGCAGAACATTCAGTACTTC. It translates to CASSPGLAGGQNIQYF. The full variable domain, its missing parts supplied by reference TRBV28 and TRBJ2-4, is DVKVTQSSRYLVKRTGEKVFLECVQDMDHENMFWYRQDPGLGLRLIYFSYDVKMKEKGDIPEGYSVSREKKERFSLILESASTNQTSMYLCASSPGLAGGQNIQYFGAGTRLSVL.